This T cell receptor (beta chain) was observed in a study of T cell changes during pregnancy in multiple sclerosis. Profiling relied on immunoSEQ multiplex PCR, and the TCRdb table lists in-frame clones only, not all of them. The sample gives more than 65,000 clones, nearly 95% of which show up once; 1.1% is in the top ten. Germline V gene sequence: CDR1 LNHNV, CDR2 YYDKDF (reference sequence). V shed 5 bases and J 2 bases; nucleotides not matched to a gene: 5. CDR3 length equals 14 residues. This clonotype was sampled from a female donor with multiple sclerosis, enrolled in a pregnancy study. The material was peripheral blood, obtained in the second trimester of pregnancy. The rearrangement uses TRBV15 and TRBJ2-5; 7 bases are shared with TRBD2. The CDR3 spells CATSLTSRQETQYF. As DNA, the CDR3 is TGTGCCACCAGCCTGACTAGCAGACAAGAGACCCAGTACTTC. The full variable domain, with the rest looked up from reference TRBV15 and TRBJ2-5, is DAMVIQNPRYQVTQFGKPVTLSCSQTLNHNVMYWYQQKSSQAPKLLFHYYDKDFNNEADTPDNFQSRRPNTSFCFLDIRSPGLGDTAMYLCATSLTSRQETQYFGPGTRLLVL.